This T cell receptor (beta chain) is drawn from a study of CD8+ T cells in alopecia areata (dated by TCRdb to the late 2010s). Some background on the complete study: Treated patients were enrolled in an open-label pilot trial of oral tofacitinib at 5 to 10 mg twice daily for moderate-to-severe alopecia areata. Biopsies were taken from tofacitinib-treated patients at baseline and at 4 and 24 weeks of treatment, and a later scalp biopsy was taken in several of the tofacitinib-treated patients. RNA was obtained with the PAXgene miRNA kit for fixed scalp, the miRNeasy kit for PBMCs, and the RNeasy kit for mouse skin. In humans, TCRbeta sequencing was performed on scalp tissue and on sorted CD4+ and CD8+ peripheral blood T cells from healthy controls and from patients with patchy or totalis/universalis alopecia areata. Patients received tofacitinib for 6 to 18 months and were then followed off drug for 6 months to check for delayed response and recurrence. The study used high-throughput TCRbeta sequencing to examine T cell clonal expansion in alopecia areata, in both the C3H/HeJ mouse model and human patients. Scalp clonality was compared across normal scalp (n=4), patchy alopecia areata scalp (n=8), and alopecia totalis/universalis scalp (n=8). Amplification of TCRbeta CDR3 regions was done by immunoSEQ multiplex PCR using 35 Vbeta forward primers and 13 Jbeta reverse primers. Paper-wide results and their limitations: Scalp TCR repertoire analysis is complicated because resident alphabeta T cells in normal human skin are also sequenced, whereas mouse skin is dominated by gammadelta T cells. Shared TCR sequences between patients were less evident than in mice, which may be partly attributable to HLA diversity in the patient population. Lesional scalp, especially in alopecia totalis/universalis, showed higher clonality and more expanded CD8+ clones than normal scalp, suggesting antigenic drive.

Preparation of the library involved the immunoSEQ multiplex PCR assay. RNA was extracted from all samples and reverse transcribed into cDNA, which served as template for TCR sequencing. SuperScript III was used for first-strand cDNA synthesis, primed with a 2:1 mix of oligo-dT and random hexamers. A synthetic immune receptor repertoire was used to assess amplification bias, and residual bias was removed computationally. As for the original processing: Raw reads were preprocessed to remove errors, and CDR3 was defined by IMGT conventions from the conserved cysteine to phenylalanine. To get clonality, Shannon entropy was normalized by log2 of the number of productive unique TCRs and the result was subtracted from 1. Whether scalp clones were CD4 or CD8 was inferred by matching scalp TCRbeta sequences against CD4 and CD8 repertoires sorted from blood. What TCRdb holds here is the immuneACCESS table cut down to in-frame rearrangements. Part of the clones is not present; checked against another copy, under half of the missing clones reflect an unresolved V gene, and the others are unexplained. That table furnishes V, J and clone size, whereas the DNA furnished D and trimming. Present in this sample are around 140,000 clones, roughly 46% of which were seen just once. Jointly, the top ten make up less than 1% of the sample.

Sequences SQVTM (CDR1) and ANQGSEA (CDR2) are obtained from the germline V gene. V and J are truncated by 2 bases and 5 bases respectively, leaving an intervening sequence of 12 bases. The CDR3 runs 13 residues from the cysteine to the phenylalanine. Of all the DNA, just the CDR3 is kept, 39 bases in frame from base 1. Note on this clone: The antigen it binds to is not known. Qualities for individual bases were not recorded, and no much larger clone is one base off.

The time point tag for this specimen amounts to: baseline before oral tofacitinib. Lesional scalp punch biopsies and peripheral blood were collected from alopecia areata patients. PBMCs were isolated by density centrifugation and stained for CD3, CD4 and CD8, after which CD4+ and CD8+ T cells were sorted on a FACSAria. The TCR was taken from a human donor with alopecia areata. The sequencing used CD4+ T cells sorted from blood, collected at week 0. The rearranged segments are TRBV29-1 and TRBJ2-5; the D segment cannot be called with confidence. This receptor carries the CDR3 CSVERAAGETQYF. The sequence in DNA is TGCAGCGTTGAAAGGGCGGCTGGGGAGACCCAGTACTTC.